The clone carrying this T cell receptor (beta chain) showed up just a few times. As yet, its antigen is unknown. In the same sample, other DNA sequences code for this CDR3. The germline gives CDR1 SGHRS, CDR2 YFSETQ. Trimming left V 6 bases short and J 9 bases short, with 19 bases between. The length of the CDR3 is 15 residues. The sample is drawn from a study of glioma-infiltrating T cells after dendritic cell vaccination. Study outcomes and limitations: Higher TCR clonality did not directly relate to longer survival.

Amplification used 60 V beta primers and 13 J beta primers. Profiled with immunoSEQ multiplex PCR; TCRdb holds only in-frame clones, not every one. The sample contains around 37,000 clones, approximately 82% of which appear only once. Before vaccination, two weeks after the third vaccination, and at progression, PBMC were collected. The TCR sequence derives from a human donor with glioblastoma. The V call is TRBV5-1, the J call TRBJ1-6, with a possible D match to TRBD1 (6 bases). The specimen comprised blood, sampled before dendritic cell vaccination. CDR3 DNA: TGCGCCAGCAAGGAAGGAACAGGGTCGGTTTCACCCCTCCACTTT. Encoded protein: CASKEGTGSVSPLHF.